This TCR beta chain was captured by sequencing in a study of Ad26.COV2.S vaccination and SARS-CoV-2 variants. Libraries were prepared by immunoSEQ multiplex PCR; TCRdb keeps only in-frame clonotypes and omits some of them. The sample holds over 90,000 clones, around three quarters seen once. As to this clone: Its cognate antigen is unknown.

J lost 7 bases, V lost 1 base, and 6 bases had no gene match. The CDR3 has 16 amino acids. Germline-derived CDR1 and CDR2 are LNHDA and SQIVND (reference sequence). Study results and caveats: Using TCR breadth and depth analyses may have led to underestimated total T cell responses. After vaccination, substantial breadth of spike-specific CD8+ and CD4+ responses was reported.

The chain recombines TRBV19 with TRBJ2-2, with TRBD2 identical over 10 bases. Material: peripheral blood, obtained after recovery from COVID-19. The receptor comes from a human donor who had recovered from COVID-19. CDR3 sequence (DNA): TGTGCCAGTAGTATAGCCCTAGCGGGGGAAGGCGGGGAGCTGTTTTTT. Protein: CASSIALAGEGGELFF.